The 19 T cell receptor beta chains below come from one sample, sequenced in a study of cytomegalovirus exposure and HLA in healthy donors. A multiplex PCR was run with 60 Vbeta primers and 13 Jbeta primers. Generated by immunoSEQ multiplex PCR, the TCRdb table keeps only in-frame clones and is missing some. This table has some 130,000 clones, around three quarters appearing once. The sample was PBMCs. Every receptor here comes from a woman between 50 and 59 years old in good health and CMV-seronegative.

V is TRBV7-2 and J is TRBJ1-2; D may be TRBD1 (5 bases). Looked up from germline, CDR1 is SGHTA and CDR2 is FQGNSA. Trimming removed 4 bases at V and 5 bases at J, with 17 bases between. CDR3 length: 15 residues. The CDR3, as DNA: TGTGCCAGCAGCTACGACTCGAGGGGACTTTATGGCTACACCTTC. It translates to CASSYDSRGLYGYTF. The full variable domain, completed using reference TRBV7-2 and TRBJ1-2, is GAGVSQSPSNKVTEKGKDVELRCDPISGHTALYWYRQSLGQGLEFLIYFQGNSAPDKSGLPSDRFSAERTGGSVSTLTIQRTQQEDSAVYLCASSYDSRGLYGYTFGSGTRLTVV.

This chain links TRBV27 with TRBJ1-5, with TRBD1 matching 9 bases. There are 15 residues in the CDR3. J gave up 3 bases and V 4 bases, and 4 bases lay outside the gene matches. Germline CDR1 is MNHEY and CDR2 is SMNVEV (reference sequence). The CDR3 is CASSSGQGYNQPQHF. DNA of the CDR3: TGTGCCAGCAGTTCGGGACAGGGCTACAATCAGCCCCAGCATTTT.

The chain has TRBV15 and TRBJ2-3; 8 bases match TRBD1. V gave up 0 bases and J gave up 3 bases; unmatched junction bases: 5. The length of the CDR3 is 16 residues. The V gene's germline CDR1 is LNHNV and CDR2 YYDKDF (reference sequence). In nucleotides, the CDR3 is TGTGCCACCAGCAGAGATCAGGGGGCACGTACAGATACGCAGTATTTT. Translation: CATSRDQGARTDTQYF.

In its sample, this clone was seen once. The chain uses TRBV5-1 and TRBJ2-3; TRBD2 might be the D (5 bases). Germline CDR1 is SGHRS and CDR2 is YFSETQ. CDR3 size: 13 residues. Trimming left V 3 bases short and J 4 bases short, with 9 bases between. The CDR3 region is CASSYRGADTQYF. The CDR3 region has the DNA TGCGCCAGCAGCTACCGGGGAGCAGATACGCAGTATTTT.

This clone was observed a few times. J is TRBJ1-1 and V is TRBV7-3; D is ambiguous. The CDR3 is 13 residues long. Germline V gene sequence: CDR1 SGHTA, CDR2 FQGTGA. V was cut by 3 bases and J by 6 bases, with 11 bases left in between. Written as DNA, the CDR3 is TGTGCCAGCAGCTTTTCCACCCAGGCTGAAGCTTTCTTT. Translating it yields CASSFSTQAEAFF.

The rearrangement uses TRBV7-3 and TRBJ2-3; 9 nucleotides align to TRBD1. Losses at the gene ends were 4 bases for V and 0 bases for J; bases not matched to a gene: 2. CDR3 length: 15 amino acids. Germline CDR1 SGHTA, CDR2 FQGTGA. The DNA for the CDR3 is TGTGCCAGCAGCTCGGACAGGGGAAGCACAGATACGCAGTATTTT. Translated, it gives CASSSDRGSTDTQYF.

The table lists this clone with a few counts. The V gene is TRBV6-5, the J gene TRBJ1-1, with TRBD1 identical over 7 bases. CDR3 size: 14 residues. Germline loops: CDR1 MNHEY, CDR2 SVGAGI. With V trimmed by 6 bases and J by 1 base, 5 bases remained unmatched. CDR3 sequence (DNA): TGTGCCAGCAGCCACAGGGGCAAGAACACTGAAGCTTTCTTT. It specifies CASSHRGKNTEAFF.

This clone was counted a single time. This chain links TRBV4-3 with TRBJ1-2; D might be TRBD1 (5 bases). Germline CDR1 is LGHNA and CDR2 is YSLEER. Trimming left V 0 bases short and J 7 bases short, with 15 bases between. The CDR3 is 15 amino acids. CDR3 coding DNA: TGCGCCAGCAGCCAAGATTCGCAGGGTGTGGGTGGCTACACCTTC. It codes for CASSQDSQGVGGYTF.

This clone was observed a handful of times. CDR3 region: CAWSEVTKETQYF. The CDR3 nucleotides are TGTGCCTGGAGTGAAGTGACAAAAGAGACCCAGTACTTC. The chain is built from TRBV30 and TRBJ2-5; D gene ambiguous. V gave up 1 base and J gave up 3 bases, with 9 bases separating them. The CDR3 runs 13 residues. Germline V CDR1 and CDR2: GTSNPN, SVGIG (reference sequence).

This clone was detected many times. The rearrangement links TRBV6-1 to TRBJ1-5; 9 bases are shared with TRBD1. Germline V lookup: CDR1 MNHNS, CDR2 SASEGT. The V gene end was trimmed by 2 bases and the J gene end by 5 bases; junction bases not matched to a gene: 4. CDR3 size: 15 residues. CDR3 sequence reads: CASSERGTGYQPQHF. The CDR3 nucleotides are TGTGCCAGCAGTGAACGAGGGACAGGGTATCAGCCCCAGCATTTT.

The chain carries TRBV29-1 and TRBJ2-5; 8 nucleotides agree with TRBD1. The CDR3 contains 16 residues. Germline V gene lookup returns CDR1 SQVTM and CDR2 ANQGSEA. V lost 3 bases to trimming and J lost 5 bases; unmatched junction nucleotides: 14. In DNA form, the CDR3 reads TGCAGCGTTGACGCGGTGGCAGGGGGCCTTGAGGAGACCCAGTACTTC. The encoded protein is CSVDAVAGGLEETQYF.

Here the CDR3 reads CASSGGGVAGFSYNEQFF. The CDR3 DNA is TGTGCCAGCAGCGGGGGAGGGGTAGCGGGATTTTCCTACAATGAGCAGTTCTTC. This chain uses TRBV5-4 with TRBJ2-1, with 8 positions matching TRBD2. CDR1 is SGHNT and CDR2 is YYREEE in the germline V gene (reference sequence). V lost 4 bases to trimming and J lost 1 base; unmatched junction nucleotides: 13. The CDR3 has 18 residues. Full variable domain (remainder filled in from reference TRBV5-4 and TRBJ2-1): ETGVTQSPTHLIKTRGQQVTLRCSSQSGHNTVSWYQQALGQGPQFIFQYYREEENGRGNFPPRFSGLQFPNYSSELNVNALELDDSALYLCASSGGGVAGFSYNEQFFGPGTRLTVL.

CDR3 in DNA: TGTGCCAGCAGTTTAAGTAGAGGACGACTAGCGGGTACCTACGAGCAGTACTTC. Its protein product is CASSLSRGRLAGTYEQYF. This chain joins TRBV28 and TRBJ2-7; 10 bases align to TRBD2. V lost 2 bases and J lost 2; bases outside the gene matches: 12. Germline CDR1 and CDR2: MDHEN and SYDVKM. The CDR3 runs 18 residues.

The rearrangement uses TRBV14 and TRBJ1-1; D is perhaps TRBD1 (5 bases). The CDR3 length is 15 residues. V lost 5 bases, J lost 5 bases, and 18 bases lay in between. The germline gives CDR1 SGHDN, CDR2 FVKESK. As DNA, the CDR3 is TGTGCCAGCAGCTCCCGGGCGCGGGGCCTTACTGAAGCTTTCTTT. Protein sequence: CASSSRARGLTEAFF.

The chain joins TRBV5-3 to TRBJ2-1, with 7 nucleotides matching TRBD2. TRBV5-3 is treated as an ORF (open reading frame) with a function not yet certain. The CDR3 consists of 16 residues. The V segment lost 3 bases and the J segment 4 bases; nucleotides outside the gene matches: 10. The CDR3 DNA follows: TGTGCCAGAAGCTCCCTACTAGCGCCTGGGTACAATGAGCAGTTCTTC. This codes for CARSSLLAPGYNEQFF.

J is TRBJ1-1 and V is TRBV6-6, with D maybe TRBD1 (5 bases). V lost 6 bases to trimming and J lost 2 bases, with 13 bases between them. Per germline, CDR1 MNHNY and CDR2 SVGAGI (reference sequence). The CDR3 covers 14 residues. The CDR3 sequence is CASSTRGTNTEAFF. The CDR3 DNA reads TGTGCCAGCAGCACTCGGGGGACCAACACTGAAGCTTTCTTT.

CDR3 in amino acids: CASSLGTGESYEQYF. CDR3 in DNA: TGTGCCAGCAGCCTGGGGACAGGAGAATCCTACGAGCAGTACTTC. This chain uses TRBV7-6 with TRBJ2-7; TRBD1 matches at 8 bases. Germline V gene sequence: CDR1 SGHVS, CDR2 FNYEAQ. The CDR3 spans 15 residues. Trimming removed 5 bases from V and 1 base from J; junction bases left unmatched: 7.

The chain uses TRBV5-1 and TRBJ2-1; possibly TRBD1 for D (6 bases). With 0 bases removed from V and 4 bases from J, the gap between germline ends came to 11 bases. Germline CDR1 SGHRS, CDR2 YFSETQ. The CDR3 has 15 amino acids. The CDR3 DNA sequence: TGCGCCAGCAGCTTGGAGGCAGGGGTTTACAATGAGCAGTTCTTC. Translation gives CASSLEAGVYNEQFF.

The chain uses TRBV7-2 and TRBJ1-5; D perhaps matches TRBD1 (5 bases). Germline CDR1 is SGHTA and CDR2 is FQGNSA. The V end was cut by 5 bases, the J end by 7 bases, with 9 bases between. CDR3 length equals 12 residues. The CDR3 reads CASSQGAQPQHF. The CDR3 DNA sequence: TGTGCCAGCAGCCAGGGTGCCCAGCCCCAGCATTTT.